The 26 T cell receptor beta chains given below trace back to one sample, sequenced in a study of metastatic and nonmetastatic thyroid tumors. Every patient underwent thyroid surgery untreated. TCRdb re-called clones via MiXCR from the PCR reads. The data contain about 33,000 clones, roughly a sixth of them singletons. The sample consisted of blood. All receptors derive from a male donor with papillary thyroid cancer or a benign thyroid nodule (not recorded which). Some clones in this sample may be carry-over from other donors' samples.

This clone was seen only a few times. A much more abundant neighbour one base away suggests this may be a read error. Other nucleotide sequences from this sample produce the same CDR3. The chain recombines TRBV5-1 with TRBJ2-5; D might be TRBD1 (6 bases). The CDR3 runs to 16 residues. The ends were cut back, 3 bases at V and 0 bases at J, with 15 bases in the middle. In germline, CDR1 is SGHRS, CDR2 YFSETQ. CDR3 in amino acids: CASSSSITGYQETQYF. CDR3 sequence (DNA): TGCGCCAGCAGCTCATCGATAACAGGGTACCAAGAGACCCAGTACTTC.

This clone was counted many times. This chain links TRBV20-1 with TRBJ2-1, with D uncertain. The CDR3 runs to 11 residues. The V gene lost 4 bases and the J gene lost 5 bases, with 6 bases spanning the gap. Germline-derived CDR1 and CDR2 are DFQATT and SNEGSKA (reference sequence). For the CDR3, the DNA is TGCAGTGCTACGGAGAACAATGAGCAGTTCTTC. Encoded protein: CSATENNEQFF.

This clone was observed many times. The chain recombines TRBV19 with TRBJ2-3; TRBD2 matches 8 bases. This CDR3 region has 17 residues. J gave up 2 bases and V 4 bases, and 11 bases lay outside the gene matches. The V gene's germline CDR1 is LNHDA and CDR2 SQIVND (reference sequence). CDR3 nucleotide sequence: TGTGCCAGTAGTACGGGGGGGGCAGCCAGCTCCACAGATACGCAGTATTTT. Translating gives CASSTGGAASSTDTQYF. The full variable domain, completed using reference TRBV19 and TRBJ2-3, is DGGITQSPKYLFRKEGQNVTLSCEQNLNHDAMYWYRQDPGQGLRLIYYSQIVNDFQKGDIAEGYSVSREKKESFPLTVTSAQKNPTAFYLCASSTGGAASSTDTQYFGPGTRLTVL.

This clone was seen repeatedly, ten times or more. This rearrangement joins TRBV10-3 to TRBJ1-5; 9 nucleotides align to TRBD1. This CDR3 is built from 17 residues. After removal of 3 bases from V and 3 bases from J, the junction contained 9 bases not matched to a gene. The germline V gene encodes CDR1 ENHRY and CDR2 SYGVKD. The CDR3 DNA is TGTGCCATCAGTGAAAGTTTAGGACAGGGGACCAATCAGCCCCAGCATTTT. Residues: CAISESLGQGTNQPQHF.

This clone showed up just a few times. One junction end does not reproduce the germline sequence, and a read error may be involved. The chain couples TRBV6-1 to TRBJ2-3, with TRBD2 matching 8 bases. This CDR3 is built from 14 residues. Germline V lookup: CDR1 MNHNS, CDR2 SASEGT. The CDR3 spells CASSLAGLTDKQYF. In DNA, the CDR3 is TGTGCCAGCAGTCTAGCGGGCCTCACAGATAAGCAGTATTTT.

The V call is TRBV11-1, the J call TRBJ2-1; possibly TRBD1 or TRBD2 for D (6 bases each). Germline-derived CDR1 and CDR2 are SGHAT and FQDESV (reference sequence). There are 18 residues in the CDR3. V dropped 1 base and J dropped 3 bases, with 19 bases sitting between them. The CDR3 nucleotides read TGTGCCAGCAGCTTAGGGGGGGCTAGCGTGGGCCTCTACAATGAGCAGTTCTTC. Amino acid sequence: CASSLGGASVGLYNEQFF.

This sequence joins TRBV7-8 and TRBJ2-1; D is possibly TRBD2 (6 bases). With 0 bases removed from V and 11 bases from J, the gap between germline ends came to 17 bases. Germline loops: CDR1 SGHVS, CDR2 FQNEAQ. This CDR3 is 15 amino acids long. The CDR3 reads CASSLAFGGLYQQFF. In DNA form, the CDR3 reads TGTGCCAGCAGCTTAGCGTTTGGGGGACTCTACCAGCAGTTCTTC.

The V and J genes are TRBV19 and TRBJ2-2, with TRBD1 identical over 8 bases. CDR1 and CDR2 from the germline V gene are LNHDA and SQIVND (reference sequence). The V gene end was trimmed by 4 bases and the J gene end by 3 bases; junction bases not matched to a gene: 7. This CDR3 is built from 16 residues. The CDR3 spells CASSTYRQGYTGELFF. The CDR3 nucleotides are TGTGCCAGTAGTACCTACCGACAGGGGTACACCGGGGAGCTGTTTTTT. Full variable domain (remainder filled in from reference TRBV19 and TRBJ2-2): DGGITQSPKYLFRKEGQNVTLSCEQNLNHDAMYWYRQDPGQGLRLIYYSQIVNDFQKGDIAEGYSVSREKKESFPLTVTSAQKNPTAFYLCASSTYRQGYTGELFFGEGSRLTVL.

This clone has only a few counts. This chain connects TRBV28 to TRBJ2-5, with 12 bases fitting TRBD2. This CDR3 spans 16 amino acids. J lost 4 bases, V lost 6 bases, and 9 bases had no gene match. CDR1 is MDHEN, CDR2 SYDVKM, per germline. In DNA, the CDR3 is TGTGCCAGCAGGACCGGACTAGCGGGACCGGGAGAGACCCAGTACTTC. Protein: CASRTGLAGPGETQYF.

The V and J genes are TRBV3-1 and TRBJ2-2; D might be TRBD2 (6 bases). Germline loops: CDR1 LGHDT, CDR2 YNNKEL (reference sequence). V was shortened by 1 base and J by 7 bases, with 7 bases between the two germline ends. The length of the CDR3 is 13 residues. The CDR3 sequence is CASSQAGGGELFF. CDR3 in DNA: TGTGCCAGCAGCCAAGCCGGGGGCGGGGAGCTGTTTTTT. The full variable domain, completed using reference TRBV3-1 and TRBJ2-2, is DTAVSQTPKYLVTQMGNDKSIKCEQNLGHDTMYWYKQDSKKFLKIMFSYNNKELIINETVPNRFSPKSPDKAHLNLHINSLELGDSAVYFCASSQAGGGELFFGEGSRLTVL.

This clone is judged medium-sized. The V gene is TRBV6-1, the J gene TRBJ2-7, with a tentative D call TRBD1 (5 bases). The CDR3 extends over 16 amino acids. V lost 5 bases to trimming and J lost 3 bases, with 20 bases between them. Germline CDR1 reads MNHNS; CDR2 reads SASEGT. The CDR3 loop is CASSFPPRGNGYEQYF. Here the CDR3 DNA reads TGTGCCAGCAGTTTCCCGCCAAGGGGAAATGGCTACGAGCAGTACTTC.

V is TRBV3-1 and J is TRBJ2-7; no clear D. This CDR3 has 13 residues. V was cut by 1 base and J by 3 bases, with 7 bases left in between. The germline V gene encodes CDR1 LGHDT and CDR2 YNNKEL (reference sequence). In DNA form, the CDR3 reads TGTGCCAGCAGCCAAGTCGCCGGCTACGAGCAGTACTTC. As protein: CASSQVAGYEQYF.

This clone appeared many times. This rearrangement joins TRBV28 to TRBJ1-5; no definite D call. The CDR3 has 13 amino acids. Germline CDR1 is MDHEN and CDR2 is SYDVKM. Trimming shortened V by 2 bases and J by 3 bases, and 5 bases separated the two germline ends. DNA for the CDR3: TGTGCCAGCAGTTTAACCCTCAATCAGCCCCAGCATTTT. Translating gives CASSLTLNQPQHF.

This clone was picked up many times. CDR3 nucleotide sequence: TGTGCCAGCAGTTCCCAGATATTAGACCGGGACACCCCGAGGTTGGCCCAGTACTTC. This gives the protein CASSSQILDRDTPRLAQYF. This chain uses TRBV28 with TRBJ2-5; maybe TRBD1 (6 bases). Germline V gives CDR1 MDHEN, CDR2 SYDVKM. The CDR3 is 19 amino acids. Trimming pared 4 bases from V and 9 bases from J, leaving 33 bases between. Based on the CDR3 plus reference TRBV28 and TRBJ2-5, the full variable domain is DVKVTQSSRYLVKRTGEKVFLECVQDMDHENMFWYRQDPGLGLRLIYFSYDVKMKEKGDIPEGYSVSREKKERFSLILESASTNQTSMYLCASSSQILDRDTPRLAQYFGPGTRLLVL.

Worth noting for this clone: This could be a read error, since a much larger clone is one nucleotide away. V usage is TRBV5-4 and J usage is TRBJ1-2; D ambiguous. The germline V and J ends were trimmed by 1 base and 9 bases, with 19 bases remaining between them. The CDR3 is 15 amino acids. In germline, CDR1 is SGHNT, CDR2 YYREEE (reference sequence). The CDR3 reads CASSLKSSGSRCYTF. CDR3 nucleotide sequence: TGTGCCAGCAGCTTGAAGTCATCAGGTTCCCGTTGCTACACCTTC.

This rearrangement joins TRBV20-1 to TRBJ1-1; 8 nucleotides agree with TRBD1. There are 16 residues in the CDR3. The germline CDR1 and CDR2 sequences are DFQATT and SNEGSKA (reference sequence). V shed 1 base and J 2 bases; nucleotides not matched to a gene: 9. DNA of the CDR3: TGCAGTGCTAGAGGGCTGAGGGACAGGCTAAACACTGAAGCTTTCTTT. It specifies CSARGLRDRLNTEAFF.

The CDR3 protein is CASSLSLASGGEQFF. DNA for the CDR3: TGTGCCAGCAGTTTATCGTTGGCTAGCGGAGGTGAGCAGTTCTTC. The rearrangement links TRBV27 to TRBJ2-1, with 7 bases matching TRBD2. Germline V CDR1 and CDR2: MNHEY, SMNVEV (reference sequence). CDR3 length equals 15 residues. Losses at the gene ends were 0 bases for V and 9 bases for J; bases not matched to a gene: 8.

Ten or more counts support this clone. This CDR3 fails to terminate in the conserved phenylalanine or tryptophan, so it likely reflects a read error. The V gene is TRBV13, the J gene TRBJ2-1, with 10 bases identical to TRBD1. CDR3 length: 17 residues. Germline CDR1 and CDR2: PRHDT and FYEKMQ (reference sequence). The V and J ends lost 5 bases and 8 bases, in that order; junction bases with no gene match: 15. The CDR3 sequence is CASSVSAGQGRNYEQFL. The CDR3 DNA reads as TGTGCCAGCAGCGTCTCCGCGGGACAGGGGAGGAATTATGAGCAGTTCCTC.

This clone is medium-sized. The chain recombines TRBV6-5 with TRBJ1-6; a possible D gene is TRBD1 (6 bases). Trimming left V 2 bases short and J 1 base short, with 9 bases between. Germline assignment: CDR1 MNHEY and CDR2 SVGAGI. This CDR3 comprises 16 residues. CDR3 sequence: CASSYGGGSYNSPLHF. The CDR3 bases are TGTGCCAGCAGTTACGGAGGGGGGTCCTATAATTCACCCCTCCACTTT.

This clone was counted many times. The chain couples TRBV30 to TRBJ2-1; 7 positions match TRBD2. With V trimmed by 3 bases and J by 7 bases, 9 bases remained unmatched. Germline V CDR1 and CDR2: GTSNPN, SVGIG (reference sequence). The CDR3 loop spans 14 amino acids. CDR3 bases: TGTGCCTGGAGCTGGACTAGGACCGGGAATGAGCAGTTCTTC. It yields the protein CAWSWTRTGNEQFF.

The sample holds many counts of this clone. Here the CDR3 DNA reads TGCGCCAGCAGTGAGTGGACAGGGCCCTATGGCTACACCTTC. Its translation: CASSEWTGPYGYTF. The chain employs TRBV10-2 and TRBJ1-2, with 8 nucleotides matching TRBD1. The CDR3 covers 14 residues. Germline V lookup: CDR1 WSHSY, CDR2 SAAADI. J lost 4 bases, V lost 1 base, and 2 bases had no gene match.

Many counts were recorded for this clone. The chain is built from TRBV20-1 and TRBJ2-5, with D possibly TRBD2 on 6 matching bases. Germline CDR1 DFQATT, CDR2 SNEGSKA (reference sequence). The germline V and J ends were trimmed by 4 bases and 9 bases, with 12 bases remaining between them. This CDR3 has 11 amino acids. The chain's CDR3 is CSANGRGAQYF. Written as DNA, the CDR3 is TGCAGTGCTAACGGGAGAGGGGCCCAGTACTTC.

On this clone: A read error is likely, as this CDR3 ends without the conserved phenylalanine or tryptophan. The V gene is TRBV6-1, the J gene TRBJ2-2, with 9 nucleotides matching TRBD2. Germline assignment: CDR1 MNHNS and CDR2 SASEGT. The length of the CDR3 is 16 residues. The CDR3 loop is CDSSEGGGRESGELFC. CDR3 sequence (DNA): TGTGACAGCAGTGAAGGAGGCGGGAGGGAGTCCGGGGAGCTGTTTTGT.

This clone was picked up many times. The chain couples TRBV27 to TRBJ2-3, with D unresolved. Germline V CDR1 and CDR2: MNHEY, SMNVEV (reference sequence). Trimming cost V 5 bases and J 2 bases, with 20 bases left between them. The CDR3 is 17 residues long. In nucleotides, the CDR3 is TGTGCCAGCAGTCCACGGCTACTCCTTACATTCACAGATACGCAGTATTTT. It yields the protein CASSPRLLLTFTDTQYF.

This clone appeared many times. The chain recombines TRBV5-1 with TRBJ1-1; no clear D. Germline V gene data show CDR1 as SGHRS and CDR2 as YFSETQ. Trimming took 0 bases from V and 4 from J, leaving 13 bases between them. The CDR3 covers 15 residues. CDR3 region: CASSLDSLVATEAFF. CDR3 DNA: TGCGCCAGCAGCTTGGACAGTTTGGTGGCCACTGAAGCTTTCTTT.

This clone was detected a few times. The chain uses TRBV28 and TRBJ2-1; perhaps TRBD2 as D (6 bases). V lost 4 bases, J lost 5 bases, and 21 bases lay in between. CDR1 is MDHEN, CDR2 SYDVKM, per germline. This CDR3 is built from 17 residues. The CDR3 nucleotides are TGTGCCAGCAGTTCCGAGAAGCTAGGAGGGATAAACAATGAGCAGTTCTTC. Translated, it gives CASSSEKLGGINNEQFF.